This TCR beta chain was recovered during a study of T-cell memory formation after mild COVID-19. Notes on the study in general: Memory cells collected pre-infection included some clones that later responded, suggesting cross-reactive memory joined. Most CD4+ clones that shrank were in CM and EM, while CD8+ ones turned up in EMRA. Among clones peaking at day 37 in the second wave, SARS-CoV-2 specificity remained unconfirmed.

Germline values: CDR1 SGHRS, CDR2 YFSETQ. This CDR3 spans 14 amino acids. The V end was cut by 3 bases, the J end by 4 bases, with 10 bases between. This clonotype has a count of ten or more. The antigen is not known. Amplification by 5'RACE using constant-segment primers produced TCR alpha and TCR beta cDNA libraries that carried sample barcodes and UMIs. TCRdb processed the 5' RACE reads anew with MiXCR; each CDR3 protein has one entry. The sample consists of about 130,000 distinct CDR3 sequences, over 15% of them appearing once. The V and J genes are TRBV5-1 and TRBJ1-4; D remains unclear. The source is a man aged 18 to 30 who had mild COVID-19 (a few samples of this study predate the infection). Cell type and time point are not known. The sample comprised PBMCs or a T cell subset sorted from them (not recorded which). The CDR3 DNA follows: TGCGCCAGCAGCTCGGGAGCCTATAATGAAAAACTGTTTTTT. This sequence encodes CASSSGAYNEKLFF.